This T cell receptor (beta chain) was observed in a study of blood T cell repertoires in COVID-19. Study background: Spain, Italy and the United States supplied samples that represented acute and convalescent COVID-19. The analysed material was cDNA or gDNA that came from T cells, B-cell-depleted T cells, or PBMCs.

Sequencing was performed with immunoSEQ multiplex PCR; in TCRdb, only in-frame clones are kept and a portion is missing. This table has 200,000 to 300,000 clones, roughly 90% appearing once. Germline CDR1 and CDR2: SGDLS and YYNGEE. V gave up 0 bases and J gave up 5 bases, with 11 bases separating them. This CDR3 spans 15 amino acids. The receptor was derived from a man under 40 with active or convalescent COVID-19. V is TRBV9 and J is TRBJ2-2; D is undetermined. Material for sequencing was peripheral blood. This chain's CDR3 is CASSVAAPETGELFF. CDR3 DNA: TGTGCCAGCAGCGTAGCTGCTCCCGAGACCGGGGAGCTGTTTTTT.